These 32 T cell receptor beta chains were all obtained from the same sample, sequenced in a study of regulatory T cells in long-lasting Graves disease. Time point: newly diagnosed GD, antithyroid drugs for less than 3 months. PBMCs were the source of the RNA used for TCR sequencing. Combining iRepertoire HTBI primers with Arm-PCR of CDR3 regions, the authors built TCR beta libraries. TCRdb recomputed calls from the multiplex PCR reads with MiXCR, one row per CDR3 protein. The table shows 300,000 to 450,000 distinct CDR3 sequences, with around 15% occurring only once. Here the sequenced sample was peripheral blood mononuclear cells (PBMCs), taken at new diagnosis, from a patient treated with antithyroid drugs. These receptors were taken from a female donor with Graves disease.

This clonotype was counted at least ten times. The genes are TRBV7-2 and TRBJ2-7; D is possibly TRBD1 (6 bases). CDR3 length equals 14 residues. Germline-derived CDR1 and CDR2 are SGHTA and FQGNSA. V shed 3 bases and J shed 1 base, with 10 bases lying between them. CDR3 sequence reads: CASSFFGQSYEQYF. The CDR3 DNA reads as TGTGCCAGCAGCTTCTTTGGACAGTCCTACGAGCAGTACTTC.

This clonotype was counted between two and nine times. The chain joins TRBV5-5 to TRBJ1-1; 11 bases match TRBD1. V lost 4 bases, J lost 5 bases, and 7 bases stayed unmatched. The CDR3 runs to 15 residues. Germline-derived CDR1 and CDR2 are SGHKS and YYEKEE (reference sequence). In DNA, the CDR3 is TGTGCCAGCAGCCGGGGACAGGGGGGTTGGACTGAAGCTTTCTTT. Encoded protein: CASSRGQGGWTEAFF.

In its sample, this clonotype was seen a few times. The chain recombines TRBV19 with TRBJ1-1, with D hard to call. V gave up 8 bases and J gave up 1 base, with 14 bases separating them. The CDR3 is made up of 14 amino acids. Germline values: CDR1 LNHDA, CDR2 SQIVND (reference sequence). The chain's CDR3 is CASLPPGGNTEAFF. In nucleotides, the CDR3 is TGTGCCAGTCTACCACCGGGCGGGAACACTGAAGCTTTCTTT. Using reference TRBV19 and TRBJ1-1 for the parts outside the CDR3, the full variable domain is DGGITQSPKYLFRKEGQNVTLSCEQNLNHDAMYWYRQDPGQGLRLIYYSQIVNDFQKGDIAEGYSVSREKKESFPLTVTSAQKNPTAFYLCASLPPGGNTEAFFGQGTRLTVV.

This clonotype was counted ten times or more. The chain combines TRBV10-2 with TRBJ2-4; no clear D. This CDR3 is built from 13 residues. CDR1 is WSHSY and CDR2 is SAAADI in the germline V gene. V was pared by 0 bases and J by 6 bases, with 6 bases between. The CDR3 is CASSESMGNIQYF. CDR3 DNA sequence: TGCGCCAGCAGTGAGTCGATGGGAAACATTCAGTACTTC.

The V and J genes are TRBV6-1 and TRBJ2-3, with D unclear. CDR1 and CDR2 (germline): MNHNS, SASEGT. V shed 2 bases and J shed 5 bases, with 8 bases lying between them. The CDR3 extends over 13 amino acids. As DNA, the CDR3 is TGTGCCAGCAGTGAAATCGGCGGAGATACGCAGTATTTT. This sequence encodes CASSEIGGDTQYF.

This chain uses TRBV27 with TRBJ2-3; D gene uncertain. Trimming cost V 5 bases and J 3 bases, with 6 bases left between them. Looked up from germline, CDR1 is MNHEY and CDR2 is SMNVEV (reference sequence). The CDR3 is 12 amino acids. In DNA, the CDR3 is TGTGCCAGCAGTGATGCGACAGATACGCAGTATTTT. It encodes CASSDATDTQYF.

This clonotype was detected ten times or more. The chain employs TRBV5-5 and TRBJ1-1, with 7 bases matching TRBD1. The CDR3 totals 12 residues. Germline trimming cut 3 bases from V and 9 bases from J; bases unmatched to any gene: 5. Germline loops: CDR1 SGHKS, CDR2 YYEKEE (reference sequence). Here the CDR3 reads CASSWDSPQAFF. The CDR3 nucleotides read TGTGCCAGCAGCTGGGACAGTCCCCAAGCTTTCTTT.

This clonotype was detected many times. The CDR3 spells CASSSRQGESTEAFF. The CDR3 region has the DNA TGTGCCAGCAGTTCCAGACAGGGGGAATCCACTGAAGCTTTCTTT. The V gene is TRBV27, the J gene TRBJ1-1; 9 bases are shared with TRBD1. Germline loops: CDR1 MNHEY, CDR2 SMNVEV (reference sequence). The J segment lost 4 bases and the V segment lost 4 bases, leaving 7 bases of the junction unmatched. CDR3 size: 15 residues.

This clonotype was detected many times. The chain employs TRBV4-1 and TRBJ1-5; no firm D call. Looked up from germline, CDR1 is MGHRA and CDR2 is YSYEKL. V lost 4 bases and J lost 5, with 9 bases in between. The CDR3 extends over 13 amino acids. In DNA form, the CDR3 reads TGCGCCAGCAGCCGCGCCATGGATCAGCCCCAGCATTTT. Protein: CASSRAMDQPQHF.

This clonotype was seen only a few times. V usage is TRBV14 and J usage is TRBJ2-7; D ambiguous. The V end lost 0 bases, the J end lost 1 base, and 4 bases lay between the germline ends. Germline-derived CDR1 and CDR2 are SGHDN and FVKESK. CDR3 length: 13 amino acids. The chain's CDR3 is CASSQDQSYEQYF. The CDR3 bases are TGTGCCAGCAGCCAAGATCAGTCCTACGAGCAGTACTTC.

This chain connects TRBV6-1 to TRBJ1-4; 12 nucleotides align to TRBD1. The CDR3 contains 15 residues. CDR1 is MNHNS, CDR2 SASEGT, per germline. The trim removed 11 bases at V and 2 bases at J, leaving 6 bases unmatched. CDR3 residues: CAGGQGARTNEKLFF. CDR3 in DNA: TGTGCCGGGGGACAGGGGGCGCGGACTAATGAAAAACTGTTTTTT.

The chain has TRBV27 and TRBJ2-5; 8 bases match TRBD2. CDR1 and CDR2 from the germline V gene are MNHEY and SMNVEV (reference sequence). The CDR3 sequence is 15 residues long. V was clipped by 5 bases and J by 5 bases; unmatched bases: 10. CDR3 sequence: CASSPRGGVGETQYF. CDR3 DNA: TGTGCCAGCAGTCCCCGGGGGGGCGTTGGGGAGACCCAGTACTTC.

The table lists this clonotype with a few counts. A much larger clone lies a single base off, so this may be a read error. V gene TRBV7-9 combines with J gene TRBJ1-2; 9 positions agree with TRBD1. This CDR3 is 16 amino acids long. With 4 bases clipped from V and 8 bases from J, the junction kept 14 bases outside the gene matches. Looked up from germline, CDR1 is SEHNR and CDR2 is FQNEAQ (reference sequence). The CDR3 DNA reads TGTGCCAGCAGCTCGGGGACAGGGTCATCCGCCGGCGGCTACACCTTC. Translated: CASSSGTGSSAGGYTF.

This clonotype was counted at least ten times. The rearrangement joins TRBV12-5 to TRBJ2-3; no clear D gene. The CDR3 runs to 14 residues. The V and J ends lost 7 bases and 0 bases respectively, with 11 bases between them. Per germline, CDR1 LGHNT and CDR2 FRNRAP. The chain's CDR3 is CASVATESTDTQYF. The CDR3 DNA sequence: TGTGCTAGTGTCGCGACTGAAAGCACAGATACGCAGTATTTT.

The chain combines TRBV24-1 with TRBJ2-1, with unresolved D. Germline CDR1 is KGHDR and CDR2 is SFDVKD. V was cut by 3 bases and J by 5 bases, with 7 bases left in between. The CDR3 extends over 13 amino acids. The chain's CDR3 is CATSDPNNNEQFF. CDR3 nucleotide sequence: TGTGCCACCAGTGATCCGAACAACAATGAGCAGTTCTTC.

This clonotype was seen repeatedly, ten times or more. The rearrangement joins TRBV27 to TRBJ2-7; D remains ambiguous. The germline CDR1 and CDR2 sequences are MNHEY and SMNVEV (reference sequence). The CDR3 totals 14 residues. The V gene lost 2 bases and the J gene lost 3 bases, with 11 bases spanning the gap. The CDR3 reads CASSLRTDGYEQYF. CDR3 bases: TGTGCCAGCAGTTTACGTACCGATGGCTACGAGCAGTACTTC.

J is TRBJ2-7 and V is TRBV7-2; TRBD2 aligns across 8 bases. In germline, CDR1 is SGHTA, CDR2 FQGNSA. CDR3 size: 15 residues. V shed 0 bases and J 2 bases; nucleotides not matched to a gene: 3. The CDR3, as DNA: TGTGCCAGCAGCTTAGCAGCGGGAGCCGCCTACGAGCAGTACTTC. It codes for CASSLAAGAAYEQYF.

This clonotype was detected ten times or more. This chain connects TRBV20-1 to TRBJ2-1; TRBD2 matches 14 bases. Trimming took 3 bases from V and 1 from J; bases not matched to a gene: 11. The length of the CDR3 is 19 residues. CDR1 and CDR2 (germline): DFQATT, SNEGSKA (reference sequence). CDR3 nucleotide sequence: TGCAGTGCTAGGGCGTGGGGACTAGCGGGGGTGTTGTCCTACAATGAGCAGTTCTTC. Encoded protein: CSARAWGLAGVLSYNEQFF.

This clonotype appeared many times. The V call is TRBV4-1, the J call TRBJ1-5; the D is unclear. V lost 0 bases, J lost 0 bases, and 6 bases lay in between. Per germline, CDR1 MGHRA and CDR2 YSYEKL. The length of the CDR3 is 15 residues. The CDR3 sequence: CASSQEPYSNQPQHF. Here the CDR3 DNA reads TGCGCCAGCAGCCAAGAGCCCTATAGCAATCAGCCCCAGCATTTT.

At least ten counts were recorded for this clonotype. V gene TRBV27 combines with J gene TRBJ2-7; TRBD1 agrees at 8 bases. V dropped 3 bases and J dropped 1; count of bases not matched to a gene: 11. This CDR3 comprises 17 residues. CDR1 is MNHEY and CDR2 is SMNVEV in the germline V gene (reference sequence). CDR3 loop: CASSLQALTGGSYEQYF. CDR3 coding DNA: TGTGCCAGCAGTTTGCAGGCCCTTACAGGGGGATCCTACGAGCAGTACTTC.

Many counts were recorded for this clonotype. CDR3 in DNA: TGTGCCAGCAGCTTATTAGCGGGAAGCTCCTACGAGCAGTACTTC. It specifies CASSLLAGSSYEQYF. The chain couples TRBV7-3 to TRBJ2-7; 8 positions match TRBD2. J gave up 0 bases and V 2 bases, and 3 bases lay outside the gene matches. The CDR3 length is 15 residues. The germline V gene encodes CDR1 SGHTA and CDR2 FQGTGA.

The rearrangement links TRBV7-2 to TRBJ2-3, with 8 bases that match TRBD2. This CDR3 has 14 residues. The trim removed 5 bases at V and 6 bases at J, leaving 7 bases unmatched. The germline V gene encodes CDR1 SGHTA and CDR2 FQGNSA. The CDR3 here is CASSVSGSGDTQYF. The DNA for the CDR3 is TGTGCCAGCAGCGTCAGCGGGAGCGGGGATACGCAGTATTTT.

This clonotype has at least ten counts. V gene TRBV3-1 combines with J gene TRBJ1-1; D not resolved. Trimming removed 0 bases at V and 4 bases at J, with 18 bases between. CDR3 length: 17 amino acids. From germline, CDR1 is LGHDT and CDR2 YNNKEL (reference sequence). The CDR3 DNA reads as TGTGCCAGCAGCCAAGATTTAGGACCTCTTTCCGGCACTGAAGCTTTCTTT. This translates into CASSQDLGPLSGTEAFF.

This clonotype was seen a few times. V usage is TRBV14 and J usage is TRBJ1-6; D may be TRBD1 (5 bases). CDR1 is SGHDN, CDR2 FVKESK, per germline. The CDR3 is made up of 15 amino acids. V lost 1 base to trimming and J lost 7 bases, with 11 bases between them. CDR3 residues: CASSQVDSSNSPLHF. The CDR3 DNA reads TGTGCCAGCAGCCAAGTTGACAGCTCAAATTCACCCCTCCACTTT.

This clonotype was observed a few times. The chain has TRBV29-1 and TRBJ1-1; tentatively, D is TRBD1 (6 bases). This CDR3 has 13 amino acids. The V and J ends lost 8 bases and 3 bases respectively, with 16 bases between them. Germline CDR1 SQVTM, CDR2 ANQGSEA. CDR3 coding DNA: TGCAGCCAAAACAGGGTCGGGTACACTGAAGCTTTCTTT. The encoded protein is CSQNRVGYTEAFF.

This clonotype was detected ten times or more. CDR3 nucleotide sequence: TGCAGTGCTAGAGAGGGGCAGAATTCGTATGGCTACACCTTC. It codes for CSAREGQNSYGYTF. V is TRBV20-1 and J is TRBJ1-2; the D gene is possibly TRBD1 (5 bases). The CDR3 is 14 residues long. Germline-derived CDR1 and CDR2 are DFQATT and SNEGSKA (reference sequence). The ends were cut back, 0 bases at V and 5 bases at J, with 13 bases in the middle.

This clonotype has only a few counts. The chain recombines TRBV3-1 with TRBJ2-6; D is possibly TRBD1 or TRBD2 (5 bases each). The CDR3 is 16 amino acids. The V and J ends lost 5 bases and 2 bases respectively, with 13 bases between them. Germline V gene sequence: CDR1 LGHDT, CDR2 YNNKEL (reference sequence). The DNA of the CDR3 is TGTGCCAGCAGCGGTCCTGGGACGGCTGGGGCCAACGTCCTGACTTTC. This encodes CASSGPGTAGANVLTF. Using reference TRBV3-1 and TRBJ2-6 for the parts outside the CDR3, the full variable domain is DTAVSQTPKYLVTQMGNDKSIKCEQNLGHDTMYWYKQDSKKFLKIMFSYNNKELIINETVPNRFSPKSPDKAHLNLHINSLELGDSAVYFCASSGPGTAGANVLTFGAGSRLTVL.

The rearrangement uses TRBV27 and TRBJ2-7; unclear D gene. The germline V and J ends were trimmed by 8 bases and 2 bases, with 16 bases remaining between them. This CDR3 spans 14 amino acids. CDR1 MNHEY and CDR2 SMNVEV come from the germline V gene (reference sequence). CDR3 amino acids: CASQARPFPYEQYF. In nucleotides, the CDR3 is TGTGCCAGCCAGGCTAGGCCCTTCCCCTACGAGCAGTACTTC.

The genes are TRBV28 and TRBJ2-3, with 10 bases lining up with TRBD2. The germline CDR1 and CDR2 sequences are MDHEN and SYDVKM. V shed 3 bases and J 0 bases; nucleotides not matched to a gene: 9. The CDR3 length is 18 residues. The CDR3 here is CASSFGLAGDVSTDTQYF. CDR3 coding DNA: TGTGCCAGCAGTTTTGGGCTAGCGGGGGACGTTAGCACAGATACGCAGTATTTT.

A word on this clonotype: Since a much larger clone is just one base distant, this may be a read error. The V call is TRBV7-3, the J call TRBJ2-2, with TRBD1 as a possible D gene (5 bases). The germline V gene encodes CDR1 SGHTA and CDR2 FQGTGA. This CDR3 contains 15 residues. V gave up 5 bases and J gave up 9 bases, with 19 bases separating them. The CDR3 coding sequence is TGTGCCAGCAGCGCCCAGGGTTCTGCGGCCCGGGAGCTGTTTTTT. Translation: CASSAQGSAARELFF.

This clonotype was recorded at least ten times. The chain joins TRBV7-9 to TRBJ2-3; 8 bases agree with TRBD2. The CDR3 length is 20 residues. The V segment lost 5 bases and the J segment 2 bases; nucleotides outside the gene matches: 21. Germline CDR1 SEHNR, CDR2 FQNEAQ (reference sequence). The CDR3 spells CASSPPTGLRSGRDTDTQYF. In DNA form, the CDR3 reads TGTGCCAGCAGCCCCCCTACGGGACTCCGGTCCGGGAGGGACACAGATACGCAGTATTTT.

This clonotype has ten or more counts. This CDR3 is CASSSLVRSNTGELFF. The CDR3 region has the DNA TGTGCCAGCAGCTCACTCGTGAGGTCGAACACCGGGGAGCTGTTTTTT. The chain couples TRBV7-6 to TRBJ2-2; D gene uncertain. Germline values: CDR1 SGHVS, CDR2 FNYEAQ. Trimming took 4 bases from V and 0 from J, leaving 12 bases between them. This CDR3 has 16 amino acids.